This is a list of T cell receptor beta chains from one sample in a study of cytomegalovirus exposure and HLA in healthy donors. The protocol was immunoSEQ multiplex PCR, while the TCRdb copy is restricted to in-frame clones and leaves out a portion. The sample holds tens of thousands of clones, 85% to 95% seen once. Sequenced sample: PBMCs. The receptors shown here come from a woman aged 18-35 years in good health and CMV-seropositive. Both conserved end residues are part of each CDR3. The order of the fields is CDR3 protein, CDR3 DNA, J gene, clone size, V gene, D gene. The D gene is left open where the match is weak. A row's size may be missing; if present it is once, few, many or a size class.

CDR3 protein: CASSMGRGTGVDEKLFF
CDR3 DNA: TGTGCCAGTAGTATGGGGAGGGGGACAGGAGTGGATGAAAAACTGTTTTTT
J gene: TRBJ1-4
clone size: .
V gene: TRBV19
D gene: TRBD1

CDR3 protein: CASSLGTVGNTIYF
CDR3 DNA: TGTGCCAGCAGCTTAGGGACAGTTGGAAACACCATATATTTT
J gene: TRBJ1-3
clone size: .
V gene: TRBV9
D gene: TRBD1

CDR3 protein: CSAPSGGSGELFF
CDR3 DNA: TGCAGCGCACCCTCCGGGGGGTCCGGGGAGCTGTTTTTT
J gene: TRBJ2-2
clone size: .
V gene: TRBV29-1
D gene: TRBD2

CDR3 protein: CASSPDRERGAFF
CDR3 DNA: TGTGCCAGTAGCCCGGACAGGGAGCGAGGAGCTTTCTTT
J gene: TRBJ1-1
clone size: once
V gene: TRBV19
D gene: TRBD1

CDR3 protein: CASSLGSGGFYGYTF
CDR3 DNA: TGTGCCAGCAGTTTAGGATCAGGGGGCTTCTATGGCTACACCTTC
J gene: TRBJ1-2
clone size: .
V gene: TRBV27
D gene: TRBD1

CDR3 protein: CASSLYGPNSGANVLTF
CDR3 DNA: TGCGCCAGCAGCTTGTATGGGCCTAACTCTGGGGCCAACGTCCTGACTTTC
J gene: TRBJ2-6
clone size: .
V gene: TRBV5-1
D gene: .

CDR3 protein: CASSLLRGSGEKLFF
CDR3 DNA: TGTGCCAGCAGCTTATTACGGGGGTCGGGTGAAAAACTGTTTTTT
J gene: TRBJ1-4
clone size: .
V gene: TRBV7-2
D gene: .

CDR3 protein: CASSLGHTQYF
CDR3 DNA: TGTGCCAGCAGTTTGGGCCATACGCAGTATTTT
J gene: TRBJ2-3
clone size: .
V gene: TRBV27
D gene: .

CDR3 protein: CASRSLGRDTGELFF
CDR3 DNA: TGTGCCAGCAGATCCCTAGGGAGGGACACCGGGGAGCTGTTTTTT
J gene: TRBJ2-2
clone size: .
V gene: TRBV2
D gene: TRBD2

CDR3 protein: CASSPGGGTEKLFF
CDR3 DNA: TGCGCCAGCAGCCCTGGGGGGGGAACCGAAAAACTGTTTTTT
J gene: TRBJ1-4
clone size: .
V gene: TRBV5-1
D gene: .

CDR3 protein: CAGGTVYGYTF
CDR3 DNA: TGTGCCGGTGGGACAGTCTATGGCTACACCTTC
J gene: TRBJ1-2
clone size: .
V gene: TRBV2
D gene: TRBD1

CDR3 protein: CASGGARSDTQYF
CDR3 DNA: TGTGCCAGCGGGGGGGCCAGGTCAGATACGCAGTATTTT
J gene: TRBJ2-3
clone size: .
V gene: TRBV27
D gene: .

CDR3 protein: CASGLESGAYGYTF
CDR3 DNA: TGTGCTAGTGGTTTGGAATCGGGAGCATATGGCTACACCTTC
J gene: TRBJ1-2
clone size: .
V gene: TRBV12-5
D gene: .

CDR3 protein: CASTEDTGYEQYF
CDR3 DNA: TGTGCCAGCACCGAAGACACGGGGTACGAGCAGTACTTC
J gene: TRBJ2-7
clone size: once
V gene: TRBV6-5
D gene: .

CDR3 protein: CASSIDREDYGYTF
CDR3 DNA: TGTGCCAGTAGTATCGACAGGGAGGACTATGGCTACACCTTC
J gene: TRBJ1-2
clone size: .
V gene: TRBV19
D gene: TRBD1

CDR3 protein: CASSPPGQGNNEQFF
CDR3 DNA: TGTGCCAGCAGCCCACCGGGACAGGGTAACAATGAGCAGTTCTTC
J gene: TRBJ2-1
clone size: .
V gene: TRBV11-3
D gene: TRBD1

CDR3 protein: CASSSHRGVKYNEQFF
CDR3 DNA: TGTGCCAGCAGCTCCCACAGGGGAGTGAAGTACAATGAGCAGTTCTTC
J gene: TRBJ2-1
clone size: .
V gene: TRBV7-3
D gene: TRBD1

CDR3 protein: CASKWTGGPSAEAFF
CDR3 DNA: TGTGCCAGTAAGTGGACAGGGGGCCCTTCAGCTGAAGCTTTCTTT
J gene: TRBJ1-1
clone size: .
V gene: TRBV19
D gene: TRBD1

CDR3 protein: CASSLLAGEAYEQYF
CDR3 DNA: TGTGCCAGCAGCTTGTTAGCGGGAGAGGCCTACGAGCAGTACTTC
J gene: TRBJ2-7
clone size: .
V gene: TRBV7-2
D gene: TRBD2

CDR3 protein: CATTADRTTGELFF
CDR3 DNA: TGTGCCACCACAGCGGACAGGACCACCGGGGAGCTGTTTTTT
J gene: TRBJ2-2
clone size: .
V gene: TRBV10-3
D gene: TRBD1

CDR3 protein: CASSIPKRRNEQFF
CDR3 DNA: TGTGCCAGTAGTATCCCCAAGCGGCGGAATGAGCAGTTCTTC
J gene: TRBJ2-1
clone size: .
V gene: TRBV19
D gene: .

CDR3 protein: CASSPGGRRFAEAFF
CDR3 DNA: TGTGCCAGCAGCCCCGGAGGGCGGAGATTCGCTGAAGCTTTCTTT
J gene: TRBJ1-1
clone size: .
V gene: TRBV28
D gene: .

CDR3 protein: CASSLDRQGVSYEQYF
CDR3 DNA: TGCGCCAGCAGCTTAGACCGACAGGGGGTCTCCTACGAGCAGTACTTC
J gene: TRBJ2-7
clone size: .
V gene: TRBV5-1
D gene: TRBD1

CDR3 protein: CASSGSKTAYYGYTF
CDR3 DNA: TGTGCCAGCAGTGGATCAAAGACAGCCTACTATGGCTACACCTTC
J gene: TRBJ1-2
clone size: once
V gene: TRBV6-1
D gene: .

CDR3 protein: CASKSGVPETQYF
CDR3 DNA: TGTGCCAGCAAATCGGGAGTCCCAGAGACCCAGTACTTC
J gene: TRBJ2-5
clone size: .
V gene: TRBV5-5
D gene: .

CDR3 protein: CASSIREQGPQHF
CDR3 DNA: TGTGCCAGCAGTATTCGGGAGCAAGGGCCCCAGCATTTT
J gene: TRBJ1-5
clone size: .
V gene: TRBV27
D gene: .

CDR3 protein: CASSEGPIYEQYF
CDR3 DNA: TGTGCCAGCAGTGAGGGCCCAATCTACGAGCAGTACTTC
J gene: TRBJ2-7
clone size: .
V gene: TRBV6-1
D gene: .

CDR3 protein: CASSFLAPDTQYF
CDR3 DNA: TGTGCCAGCAGCTTTTTAGCCCCAGATACGCAGTATTTT
J gene: TRBJ2-3
clone size: .
V gene: TRBV5-5
D gene: .

CDR3 protein: CASSMSDQPQHF
CDR3 DNA: TGTGCCAGCTCTATGAGTGATCAGCCCCAGCATTTT
J gene: TRBJ1-5
clone size: .
V gene: TRBV18
D gene: .

CDR3 protein: CAWRRSGHAGELFF
CDR3 DNA: TGTGCCTGGAGAAGGTCAGGGCATGCCGGGGAGCTGTTTTTT
J gene: TRBJ2-2
clone size: .
V gene: TRBV30
D gene: .

CDR3 protein: CASSLTSGVETQYF
CDR3 DNA: TGTGCCAGCAGTTTGACTAGCGGGGTAGAGACCCAGTACTTC
J gene: TRBJ2-5
clone size: .
V gene: TRBV28
D gene: TRBD2

CDR3 protein: CASSKTGSGELFF
CDR3 DNA: TGTGCCAGCAGCAAGACAGGGTCTGGGGAGCTGTTTTTT
J gene: TRBJ2-2
clone size: .
V gene: TRBV9
D gene: TRBD1

CDR3 protein: CASSQDISSGNTIYF
CDR3 DNA: TGCGCCAGCAGCCAAGACATTTCCTCTGGAAACACCATATATTTT
J gene: TRBJ1-3
clone size: .
V gene: TRBV4-3
D gene: .

CDR3 protein: CASSNDRDRTYSNQPQHF
CDR3 DNA: TGTGCCAGCAGCAACGACAGGGACAGGACCTATAGCAATCAGCCCCAGCATTTT
J gene: TRBJ1-5
clone size: .
V gene: TRBV7-8
D gene: TRBD1

CDR3 protein: CASSVRSRLAGLSGELFF
CDR3 DNA: TGTGCCAGCAGCGTACGATCCAGACTAGCGGGGCTGAGCGGGGAGCTGTTTTTT
J gene: TRBJ2-2
clone size: .
V gene: TRBV9
D gene: TRBD2

CDR3 protein: CAAGTEGEQYF
CDR3 DNA: TGTGCAGCAGGGACAGAAGGCGAGCAGTACTTC
J gene: TRBJ2-7
clone size: .
V gene: TRBV7-2
D gene: TRBD1

CDR3 protein: CASSDGGTRPYNEQFF
CDR3 DNA: TGTGCCAGCAGTGATGGCGGGACCCGGCCCTACAATGAGCAGTTCTTC
J gene: TRBJ2-1
clone size: .
V gene: TRBV27
D gene: .

CDR3 protein: CASKAGDRGGETQYF
CDR3 DNA: TGTGCGAGCAAAGCGGGGGACAGGGGAGGCGAGACCCAGTACTTC
J gene: TRBJ2-5
clone size: .
V gene: TRBV28
D gene: TRBD1

CDR3 protein: CASSGQGKNIQYF
CDR3 DNA: TGTGCCAGCAGCGGACAGGGAAAAAACATTCAGTACTTC
J gene: TRBJ2-4
clone size: .
V gene: TRBV6-5
D gene: TRBD1

CDR3 protein: CASSRASGGTYEQYF
CDR3 DNA: TGTGCCAGCAGCCGCGCTAGCGGGGGGACCTACGAGCAGTACTTC
J gene: TRBJ2-7
clone size: .
V gene: TRBV7-6
D gene: TRBD2

CDR3 protein: CASSPWDTSQPQHF
CDR3 DNA: TGTGCCAGCAGCCCTTGGGATACTAGTCAGCCCCAGCATTTT
J gene: TRBJ1-5
clone size: .
V gene: TRBV7-9
D gene: .

CDR3 protein: CASTVAGGHPYF
CDR3 DNA: TGTGCCAGCACCGTAGCGGGAGGCCATCCGTACTTC
J gene: TRBJ2-7
clone size: .
V gene: TRBV27
D gene: TRBD2

CDR3 protein: CASSLQISGNTIYF
CDR3 DNA: TGCGCCAGCAGCCTACAGATCTCTGGAAACACCATATATTTT
J gene: TRBJ1-3
clone size: .
V gene: TRBV4-1
D gene: .

CDR3 protein: CASSGRPGLADNEQFF
CDR3 DNA: TGTGCCAGCAGTGGCCGGCCGGGACTAGCGGACAATGAGCAGTTCTTC
J gene: TRBJ2-1
clone size: .
V gene: TRBV6-1
D gene: TRBD2

CDR3 protein: CASSLGLGEGTEAFF
CDR3 DNA: TGTGCCAGCAGCTTGGGCCTGGGTGAGGGCACTGAAGCTTTCTTT
J gene: TRBJ1-1
clone size: .
V gene: TRBV5-5
D gene: .

CDR3 protein: CAWRRYGQANTGELFF
CDR3 DNA: TGTGCCTGGAGGCGATACGGACAGGCGAACACCGGGGAGCTGTTTTTT
J gene: TRBJ2-2
clone size: .
V gene: TRBV30
D gene: TRBD1

CDR3 protein: CASSRGLSRETQYF
CDR3 DNA: TGTGCCAGCAGCAGGGGACTATCTAGGGAGACCCAGTACTTC
J gene: TRBJ2-5
clone size: .
V gene: TRBV6-5
D gene: .

CDR3 protein: CASSHGLRRETQYF
CDR3 DNA: TGTGCCAGCAGCCACGGACTCCGGCGGGAGACCCAGTACTTC
J gene: TRBJ2-5
clone size: once
V gene: TRBV4-2
D gene: .

CDR3 protein: CASSHTGTGGDGYTF
CDR3 DNA: TGTGCCAGCAGCCATACCGGGACAGGGGGCGACGGCTACACCTTC
J gene: TRBJ1-2
clone size: .
V gene: TRBV7-9
D gene: TRBD1

CDR3 protein: CASSQVTGPADLAFF
CDR3 DNA: TGCGCCAGCAGCCAAGTAACAGGGCCAGCGGATTTAGCTTTCTTT
J gene: TRBJ1-1
clone size: .
V gene: TRBV4-1
D gene: .

CDR3 protein: CASSYDRPTYNEQFF
CDR3 DNA: TGTGCCAGCAGTTACGACAGACCGACCTACAATGAGCAGTTCTTC
J gene: TRBJ2-1
clone size: .
V gene: TRBV6-5
D gene: .

CDR3 protein: CASSLDSYSGNTIYF
CDR3 DNA: TGTGCCAGCAGCTTAGACAGTTACTCTGGAAACACCATATATTTT
J gene: TRBJ1-3
clone size: .
V gene: TRBV5-6
D gene: .

CDR3 protein: CASSFLEDRRGGYEQYF
CDR3 DNA: TGTGCCAGCAGCTTTTTGGAGGACAGACGAGGGGGATACGAGCAGTACTTC
J gene: TRBJ2-7
clone size: once
V gene: TRBV7-9
D gene: .

CDR3 protein: CASSPGRGFSNQPQHF
CDR3 DNA: TGTGCCAGCAGTCCAGGGCGTGGGTTTAGCAATCAGCCCCAGCATTTT
J gene: TRBJ1-5
clone size: once
V gene: TRBV28
D gene: .

CDR3 protein: CASSEQGYHGNTIYF
CDR3 DNA: TGTGCCAGCAGCGAGCAGGGTTATCACGGAAACACCATATATTTT
J gene: TRBJ1-3
clone size: .
V gene: TRBV11-1
D gene: .

CDR3 protein: CASRWTDLEKLFF
CDR3 DNA: TGTGCCAGCAGGTGGACAGACCTAGAAAAACTGTTTTTT
J gene: TRBJ1-4
clone size: .
V gene: TRBV2
D gene: .

CDR3 protein: CASSQDLASGNTIYF
CDR3 DNA: TGCGCCAGCAGCCAAGATCTGGCATCTGGAAACACCATATATTTT
J gene: TRBJ1-3
clone size: .
V gene: TRBV4-1
D gene: .

CDR3 protein: CASSLTGQLGYGYTF
CDR3 DNA: TGTGCCAGCAGCTTGACCGGACAGTTGGGGTATGGCTACACCTTC
J gene: TRBJ1-2
clone size: .
V gene: TRBV7-9
D gene: .